One T cell receptor beta chain is described in this entry. Assay: immunoSEQ multiplex PCR; the TCRdb copy retains only in-frame clones and omits some. The sample carries 150,000 or so clones, around 80% recorded once. V was clipped by 4 bases and J by 2 bases; unmatched bases: 6. CDR3 size: 16 residues. Looked up from germline, CDR1 is MRHNA and CDR2 is SNTAGT. The record originates from a study of blood T cell repertoires in COVID-19. Study-level information: The cDNA or gDNA used as material had been derived from T cells, B-cell-depleted T cells, or PBMCs.

Input material: peripheral blood. This sequence originates from a human donor in a cohort sampled during active COVID-19. The V call is TRBV6-4, the J call TRBJ2-1; 9 bases are shared with TRBD1. This CDR3 reads CASSVPTGGPYNEQFF. The CDR3, as DNA: TGTGCCAGCAGTGTCCCCACAGGGGGCCCCTACAATGAGCAGTTCTTC.